The 13 T cell receptor beta chains presented below share a single source sample, sequenced in a study of CD8+ T cells in alopecia areata. Sequencing relied on a cDNA template that was reverse transcribed from extracted RNA. The method was immunoSEQ multiplex PCR; TCRdb's version includes in-frame clones alone and lacks a portion of them. The sample includes 150,000 or so clones, approximately 50% seen only once; the top ten take approximately 6.8%. The sequencing sample was made of CD4+ T cells sorted from blood. These receptors came from a human donor with alopecia areata.

This clone came up a few times. The J gene is TRBJ2-2, the V gene TRBV11-3, with D possibly TRBD1 on 6 matching bases. CDR3 size: 13 residues. Germline V gene data show CDR1 as SGHNT and CDR2 as YENEEA. Trimming shortened V by 4 bases and J by 5 bases, and 8 bases separated the two germline ends. The CDR3: CASSSTGTGELFF. CDR3 sequence (DNA): TGTGCCAGCAGCTCAACAGGGACCGGGGAGCTGTTTTTT.

This clone showed up just a few times. The chain joins TRBV5-1 to TRBJ2-3, with D perhaps matching TRBD1 (5 bases). This CDR3 contains 13 residues. V dropped 4 bases and J dropped 5 bases, with 11 bases sitting between them. The germline V gene has CDR1 SGHRS and CDR2 YFSETQ. The CDR3 DNA reads TGCGCCAGCAGCCAGGGAATCGGAGATACGCAGTATTTT. It specifies CASSQGIGDTQYF.

V and J are TRBV5-1 and TRBJ2-7; 8 positions agree with TRBD2. The germline gives CDR1 SGHRS, CDR2 YFSETQ. This CDR3 contains 16 residues. V lost 4 bases and J lost 2; bases outside the gene matches: 11. The CDR3 DNA sequence: TGCGCCAGCAGCCTTGGAATCGCGGGAGGCCCCTACGAGCAGTACTTC. It specifies CASSLGIAGGPYEQYF.

The rearrangement uses TRBV6-4 and TRBJ2-2, with 11 bases fitting TRBD2. The CDR3 spans 15 residues. CDR1 is MRHNA, CDR2 SNTAGT, per germline. With V trimmed by 6 bases and J by 6 bases, 6 bases remained unmatched. The CDR3 DNA is TGTGCCAGCAGACCCACTAGCGGGAGTGCCGGGGAGCTGTTTTTT. This sequence encodes CASRPTSGSAGELFF.

The chain recombines TRBV5-1 with TRBJ2-1; perhaps TRBD1 as D (6 bases). V was shortened by 7 bases and J by 1 base, with 15 bases between the two germline ends. CDR3 length: 15 residues. Germline V CDR1 and CDR2: SGHRS, YFSETQ. The CDR3 coding sequence is TGCGCCAGCTGCCCACAGGGTCCGTCCTACAATGAGCAGTTCTTC. Protein: CASCPQGPSYNEQFF.

CDR3: CASSLAQPPDTQYF. In DNA, the CDR3 is TGTGCCAGCAGCTTAGCGCAGCCCCCAGATACGCAGTATTTT. V and J are TRBV7-2 and TRBJ2-3; D is undetermined. Germline CDR1 is SGHTA and CDR2 is FQGNSA. V lost 0 bases and J lost 4, with 8 bases in between. The length of the CDR3 is 14 residues.

The rearrangement links TRBV28 to TRBJ1-2; TRBD1 is a possible D gene (5 bases). V shed 4 bases and J shed 7 bases, with 10 bases lying between them. CDR1 and CDR2 from the germline V gene are MDHEN and SYDVKM. There are 12 residues in the CDR3. CDR3 in DNA: TGTGCCAGCAGTTGGCGGGACGGTGGCTACACCTTC. Its protein is CASSWRDGGYTF.

V usage is TRBV30 and J usage is TRBJ2-3; tentative D call: TRBD2 (6 bases). The V gene's germline CDR1 is GTSNPN and CDR2 SVGIG (reference sequence). This CDR3 comprises 15 residues. V lost 5 bases to trimming and J lost 4 bases, with 19 bases between them. CDR3: CAWPRPAGSADTQYF. CDR3 nucleotides: TGTGCCTGGCCCCGCCCTGCGGGATCGGCAGATACGCAGTATTTT.

The V gene is TRBV29-1, the J gene TRBJ2-7, with D possibly matching TRBD2 (6 bases). In germline, CDR1 is SQVTM, CDR2 ANQGSEA. Trimming removed 6 bases at V and 6 bases at J, with 21 bases between. The CDR3 is 14 residues long. CDR3 sequence (DNA): TGCAGCGTAGCGGGTCTTCCACCTACGGGCGAGCAGTACTTC. Translated: CSVAGLPPTGEQYF.

This clone occurred once. The chain joins TRBV23-1 to TRBJ2-4, with D unresolved. TRBV23-1 is flagged as an ORF with uncertain function. Trimming shortened V by 4 bases and J by 0 bases, and 16 bases separated the two germline ends. CDR3 length equals 17 residues. CDR3 nucleotide sequence: TGCGCCAGCAGTCGCGTCCCCTCGGCCCTAGCCAAAAACATTCAGTACTTC. The encoded protein is CASSRVPSALAKNIQYF.

The chain combines TRBV4-1 with TRBJ2-7; possibly TRBD2 for D (6 bases). CDR3 size: 18 residues. Germline V lookup: CDR1 MGHRA, CDR2 YSYEKL. The V end lost 1 base, the J end lost 4 bases, and 23 bases lay between the germline ends. This CDR3 is CASSQVAGRRENRYEQYF. CDR3 nucleotide sequence: TGCGCCAGCAGCCAAGTAGCCGGTCGGCGGGAAAATAGGTACGAGCAGTACTTC.

V and J are TRBV11-2 and TRBJ2-5, with 7 nucleotides matching TRBD1. Germline V gives CDR1 SGHAT, CDR2 FQNNGV. The CDR3 is 15 amino acids. The trim removed 5 bases at V and 4 bases at J, leaving 10 bases unmatched. CDR3 nucleotides: TGTGCCAGCAGCCCCCGACAGGGATCGGCAGAGACCCAGTACTTC. Translation: CASSPRQGSAETQYF.

This clone was recorded only once. CDR3 bases: TGCAGCGTTGAGGAGTCCCAAGAGACCCAGTACTTC. This gives the protein CSVEESQETQYF. This rearrangement joins TRBV29-1 to TRBJ2-5; D is undetermined. The CDR3 loop spans 12 amino acids. Trimming removed 3 bases from V and 1 base from J, with 6 bases in between. CDR1 is SQVTM, CDR2 ANQGSEA, per germline.